What follows is one T cell receptor (beta chain) and its context. These data belong to a study of technical replicates of blood from a handful of donors. Germline assignment: CDR1 SSHAT and CDR2 FNYEAQ (reference sequence). The length of the CDR3 is 14 residues. Trimming pared 5 bases from V and 4 bases from J, leaving 14 bases between. TCRdb keeps only in-frame clones here, not all; method: immunoSEQ multiplex PCR. The sample lists approximately 51,000 clones; 93% were seen once. The J gene is TRBJ2-5, the V gene TRBV7-7, with D possibly TRBD1 on 7 matching bases. The sequencing sample was made of PBMCs. This receptor was identified in a human donor in good health. Some clones in this sample may be carry-over from other donors' samples. Written as DNA, the CDR3 is TGTGCCAGCAGCGCGGGACAGAGGGTAGAGACCCAGTACTTC. Encoded protein: CASSAGQRVETQYF.